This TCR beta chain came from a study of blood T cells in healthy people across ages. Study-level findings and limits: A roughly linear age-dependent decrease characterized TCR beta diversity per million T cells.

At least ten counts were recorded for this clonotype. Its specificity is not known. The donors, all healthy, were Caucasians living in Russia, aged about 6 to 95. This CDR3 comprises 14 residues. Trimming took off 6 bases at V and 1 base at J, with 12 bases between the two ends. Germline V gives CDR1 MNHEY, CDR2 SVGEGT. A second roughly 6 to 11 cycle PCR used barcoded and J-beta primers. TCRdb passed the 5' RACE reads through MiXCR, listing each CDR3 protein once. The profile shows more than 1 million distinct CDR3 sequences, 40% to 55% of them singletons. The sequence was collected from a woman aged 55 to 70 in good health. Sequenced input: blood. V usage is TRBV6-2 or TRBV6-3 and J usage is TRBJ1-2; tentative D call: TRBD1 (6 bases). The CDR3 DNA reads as TGTGCCAGCAGCCAGACAGGTTTTAACTATGGCTACACCTTC. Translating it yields CASSQTGFNYGYTF.